The 13 T cell receptor beta chains given below trace back to one sample, sequenced in a study of early T cells in non-severe SARS-CoV-2 infection. In TCRdb, the 5' RACE reads were re-called with MiXCR into one record per CDR3 protein. Here the sample spans 55,000 to 85,000 distinct CDR3 sequences, around 15% being singletons. The source material was whole blood. These receptors were collected from an adult who was a healthcare worker with PCR-confirmed SARS-CoV-2 infection or an uninfected control (not recorded which).

This clonotype came up a few times. This chain connects TRBV25-1 to TRBJ1-5; D perhaps matches TRBD1 (5 bases). Trimming left V 7 bases short and J 0 bases short, with 16 bases between. The CDR3 extends over 16 amino acids. Germline V lookup: CDR1 MGHDK, CDR2 SYGVNS. The CDR3 nucleotides are TGTGCCAGCACTCTCCCGGGGGTTTTTAGCAATCAGCCCCAGCATTTT. It codes for CASTLPGVFSNQPQHF.

The genes are TRBV20-1 and TRBJ2-5, with 7 bases that match TRBD1. J gave up 3 bases and V 6 bases, and 7 bases lay outside the gene matches. The CDR3 contains 13 residues. CDR1 is DFQATT, CDR2 SNEGSKA, per germline (reference sequence). Here the CDR3 reads CSARDTGEETQYF. CDR3 DNA sequence: TGCAGTGCCCGAGATACAGGGGAAGAGACCCAGTACTTC.

The chain employs TRBV20-1 and TRBJ1-1; D is undetermined. V was trimmed by 8 bases and J by 0 bases, leaving 19 bases between them. The CDR3 loop spans 15 amino acids. The V gene's germline CDR1 is DFQATT and CDR2 SNEGSKA (reference sequence). The CDR3: CSSHVSFPMNTEAFF. The CDR3 DNA reads TGCAGTTCCCATGTAAGTTTCCCCATGAACACTGAAGCTTTCTTT.

J is TRBJ2-1 and V is TRBV4-3, with 13 positions matching TRBD2. The trim removed 2 bases at V and 5 bases at J, leaving 9 bases unmatched. Germline-derived CDR1 and CDR2 are LGHNA and YSLEER. CDR3 length: 18 residues. CDR3 sequence: CASSQPIPTSGGDNEQFF. CDR3 DNA: TGCGCCAGCAGCCAACCGATACCAACTAGCGGGGGGGACAATGAGCAGTTCTTC.

This clonotype was observed a handful of times. The chain has TRBV20-1 and TRBJ2-4; D might be TRBD2 (6 bases). CDR3 length: 16 residues. The V gene's germline CDR1 is DFQATT and CDR2 SNEGSKA (reference sequence). The ends were cut back, 3 bases at V and 0 bases at J, with 15 bases in the middle. CDR3 sequence reads: CSASYAGRIAKNIQYF. Written as DNA, the CDR3 is TGCAGTGCTAGTTATGCGGGGCGGATAGCCAAAAACATTCAGTACTTC.

This sequence joins TRBV28 and TRBJ1-5; no definite D call. V lost 3 bases and J lost 9, with 9 bases in between. This CDR3 has 12 amino acids. Germline CDR1 is MDHEN and CDR2 is SYDVKM. The CDR3 bases are TGTGCCAGCAGTTTCGGTCAATGGCCCCAGCATTTT. This sequence encodes CASSFGQWPQHF.

This clonotype has a count of ten or more. This chain's CDR3 is CASSLRPPPTGGSYEQYF. The CDR3 nucleotides read TGTGCCAGCAGCTTACGACCCCCCCCGACAGGCGGCTCCTACGAGCAGTACTTC. The chain carries TRBV7-6 and TRBJ2-7; TRBD1 is a possible D gene (6 bases). Germline assignment: CDR1 SGHVS and CDR2 FNYEAQ. V lost 2 bases and J 0 bases, leaving 20 bases between the germline ends. The length of the CDR3 is 18 residues.

This clonotype has a count of ten or more. CDR3 nucleotides: TGCAGCGTTGAATTAAACCAAGAGACCCAGTACTTC. It is translated as CSVELNQETQYF. J is TRBJ2-5 and V is TRBV29-1; D is uncertain. The germline V and J ends were trimmed by 2 bases and 0 bases, with 4 bases remaining between them. The CDR3 consists of 12 residues. Germline-derived CDR1 and CDR2 are SQVTM and ANQGSEA. Full variable domain (outside the CDR3, taken from reference TRBV29-1 and TRBJ2-5): SAVISQKPSRDICQRGTSLTIQCQVDSQVTMMFWYRQQPGQSLTLIATANQGSEATYESGFVIDKFPISRPNLTFSTLTVSNMSPEDSSIYLCSVELNQETQYFGPGTRLLVL.

This clonotype was recorded at least ten times. The genes are TRBV25-1 and TRBJ1-3; D is undetermined. The V gene's germline CDR1 is MGHDK and CDR2 SYGVNS. The CDR3 is made up of 13 amino acids. Trimming left V 0 bases short and J 4 bases short, with 4 bases between. The CDR3 here is CASSEYRGNTIYF. The CDR3, as DNA: TGTGCCAGCAGTGAATATCGGGGAAACACCATATATTTT. The variable domain in full, completed from reference TRBV25-1 and TRBJ1-3, reads EADIYQTPRYLVIGTGKKITLECSQTMGHDKMYWYQQDPGMELHLIHYSYGVNSTEKGDLSSESTVSRIRTEHFPLTLESARPSHTSQYLCASSEYRGNTIYFGEGSWLTVV.

The chain couples TRBV25-1 to TRBJ2-5, with TRBD2 as a possible D gene (5 bases). With 1 base removed from V and 4 bases from J, the gap between germline ends came to 10 bases. Germline V gene data show CDR1 as MGHDK and CDR2 as SYGVNS. The CDR3 has 14 residues. The CDR3 sequence: CASSEFKAGETQYF. The CDR3 DNA sequence: TGTGCCAGCAGTGAATTTAAGGCGGGAGAGACCCAGTACTTC.

This CDR3 is CASSIIIGDSNQPQHF. For the CDR3, the DNA is TGTGCCAGCAGCATAATCATAGGGGATAGCAATCAGCCCCAGCATTTT. The chain uses TRBV28 and TRBJ1-5, with D possibly TRBD1 on 5 matching bases. The germline gives CDR1 MDHEN, CDR2 SYDVKM. The CDR3 has 16 amino acids. V shed 6 bases and J shed 0 bases, with 15 bases lying between them.

The table lists this clonotype with a few counts. The chain uses TRBV5-5 and TRBJ1-4, with D tentatively TRBD1 (5 bases). The CDR3 extends over 16 amino acids. Germline V gene lookup returns CDR1 SGHKS and CDR2 YYEKEE (reference sequence). Trimming stripped 4 bases from V and 0 bases from J, with 13 bases between. CDR3 nucleotides: TGTGCCAGCAGCCCGGGGACGGCCACAACTAATGAAAAACTGTTTTTT. This encodes CASSPGTATTNEKLFF. The variable domain in full, completed from reference TRBV5-5 and TRBJ1-4, reads DAGVTQSPTHLIKTRGQQVTLRCSPISGHKSVSWYQQVLGQGPQFIFQYYEKEERGRGNFPDRFSARQFPNYSSELNVNALLLGDSALYLCASSPGTATTNEKLFFGSGTQLSVL.

The chain recombines TRBV4-1 with TRBJ1-5; D is undetermined. Germline V gene data show CDR1 as MGHRA and CDR2 as YSYEKL. V lost 1 base and J lost 3, with 7 bases in between. This CDR3 is built from 14 residues. The CDR3 reads CASSQATVNQPQHF. In DNA form, the CDR3 reads TGCGCCAGCAGCCAAGCTACTGTCAATCAGCCCCAGCATTTT.